A selection of T cell receptor beta chains follows, all from one sample in a study of breast tumors, draining lymph nodes, adjacent tissues. MiXCR, applied by TCRdb to the multiplex PCR reads, yields one record per CDR3 protein. The profile shows approximately 280,000 distinct CDR3 sequences, over 25% of them singletons. The sample taken for sequencing was axillary lymph node tissue. The receptors originated from a female donor with breast cancer. Some clones in this sample may be carry-over from other donors' samples. The CDR3 runs from the conserved cysteine through the conserved F or W. A D gene is named only where the DNA matches it firmly. Clone size is stated in some rows and not others, as once, few, many or a class when expanded.

DNA: TGCAGCTACAGGGGGCAGGACTATGGCTACACCTTC
CDR3: CSYRGQDYGYTF
V: TRBV29-1
size: NA
J: TRBJ1-2
D: TRBD1
length: 12

DNA: TGTGCCAGCAGCGTCCGGGACAGGGACACAGATACGCAGTATTTT
CDR3: CASSVRDRDTDTQYF
V: TRBV5-4
size: NA
J: TRBJ2-3
D: TRBD1
length: 15

DNA: TGTGCCACCAGTGATAAAACTAGCGTGCCGCAGTATTTT
CDR3: CATSDKTSVPQYF
V: TRBV24-1
size: many
J: TRBJ2-3
D: TRBD2
length: 13

DNA: TGTGCCAGCAGTGTAAGCCAAAAAAAGACCCAGTACTTC
CDR3: CASSVSQKKTQYF
V: TRBV2
size: many
J: TRBJ2-5
D: NA
length: 13

DNA: TGTGCCAGCCGGGACAGGGGGCTCGGAAACACCATATATTTT
CDR3: CASRDRGLGNTIYF
V: TRBV2
size: many
J: TRBJ1-3
D: TRBD1
length: 14

DNA: TGTGCCAGCAGGGAAAGGGGCGGGAGCACAGATACGCAGTATTTT
CDR3: CASRERGGSTDTQYF
V: TRBV28
size: few
J: TRBJ2-3
D: NA
length: 15

DNA: TGTGCTAGTGGTTTGCAGGGACAGGGGGCCCTCCCCTACGAGCAGTACTTC
CDR3: CASGLQGQGALPYEQYF
V: TRBV12-5
size: NA
J: TRBJ2-7
D: TRBD1
length: 17

DNA: TGTGCCTGGACAGGGGGCGTCGGCTATGGCTACACCTTC
CDR3: CAWTGGVGYGYTF
V: TRBV30
size: NA
J: TRBJ1-2
D: TRBD1
length: 13

DNA: TGTGCTAGTGGTTTGGGACAGGGCTCCTACGAGCAGTACTTC
CDR3: CASGLGQGSYEQYF
V: TRBV12-5
size: NA
J: TRBJ2-7
D: TRBD1
length: 14

DNA: TGTGCCGCCGCGGAGGGATCCTACGATGATCAGTTCTTC
CDR3: CAAAEGSYDDQFF
V: TRBV10-3
size: NA
J: TRBJ2-1
D: NA
length: 13

DNA: TGCAGCGTTTCCACAGATTCCCTGGCCAACGTCCTGACTTTC
CDR3: CSVSTDSLANVLTF
V: TRBV29-1
size: NA
J: TRBJ2-6
D: NA
length: 14

DNA: TGTGCCAGCAGCAAGGGGGCACTAGCGGGAGCCTACAATGAGCAGTTCTTC
CDR3: CASSKGALAGAYNEQFF
V: TRBV7-3
size: many
J: TRBJ2-1
D: TRBD2
length: 17

DNA: TGCGCCAGCAGCTTTAATCTACAGAACACTGAAGCTTTCTTT
CDR3: CASSFNLQNTEAFF
V: TRBV5-1
size: few
J: TRBJ1-1
D: NA
length: 14

DNA: TGTGCCAGCAGTTTACTTGGGACAGGGGGTCCCACTAACTATGGCTACACCTTC
CDR3: CASSLLGTGGPTNYGYTF
V: TRBV12-3/TRBV12-4
size: many
J: TRBJ1-2
D: TRBD1
length: 18

DNA: TGTGCCAGCAGCTCTAGGCGGAGGGGACAGGAAGAGACCCAGTACTTC
CDR3: CASSSRRRGQEETQYF
V: TRBV7-9
size: many
J: TRBJ2-5
D: TRBD1
length: 16

DNA: TGTGCCAGCAGTTTACTTAGCGGGAGGACCGGGGAGCTGTTTTTT
CDR3: CASSLLSGRTGELFF
V: TRBV12-3/TRBV12-4
size: many
J: TRBJ2-2
D: TRBD2
length: 15

DNA: TGTGCTAGTGGTTTGGTATTAAGTGGCAATCAGCCCCAGCATTTT
CDR3: CASGLVLSGNQPQHF
V: TRBV12-5
size: many
J: TRBJ1-5
D: NA
length: 15

DNA: TGTGCCAGCAGCTCAACGTTGGGACTAGCGGGAGGGAACCCTGGGGCCAACGTCCTGACTTTC
CDR3: CASSSTLGLAGGNPGANVLTF
V: TRBV7-8
size: many
J: TRBJ2-6
D: TRBD2
length: 21

DNA: TGCAGTGCTAGTTCGCGCGGGAGGGCAGGAGATACGCAGTATTTT
CDR3: CSASSRGRAGDTQYF
V: TRBV20-1
size: NA
J: TRBJ2-3
D: TRBD2
length: 15

DNA: TGTGCCAGCAGGCCGGTTAAGTCAGGTGGGCACGAGCAGTACTTC
CDR3: CASRPVKSGGHEQYF
V: TRBV12-3/TRBV12-4
size: many
J: TRBJ2-7
D: NA
length: 15

DNA: TGTGCCAGCATTCCCGGGACAGTGAACACCGGGGAGCTGTCTTGG
CDR3: CASIPGTVNTGELSW
V: TRBV6-4
size: NA
J: TRBJ2-2
D: TRBD1
length: 15

DNA: TGTGCCAGCAAGCCGGGACTAGCGGGAGACACGCAGTATTTT
CDR3: CASKPGLAGDTQYF
V: TRBV6-5
size: few
J: TRBJ2-3
D: TRBD2
length: 14

DNA: TGTGCCAGCAGTTATAGCGGGAGTCGTTACGAGCAGTACTTC
CDR3: CASSYSGSRYEQYF
V: TRBV7-2
size: many
J: TRBJ2-7
D: TRBD2
length: 14

DNA: TGTGCCAGCAGCTTTTGGGCGGGAGGCCAGAACACCGGGGAGCTGTTTTTT
CDR3: CASSFWAGGQNTGELFF
V: TRBV7-9
size: many
J: TRBJ2-2
D: TRBD2
length: 17

DNA: TGCAGTGTTAGGAGTGTACGGGGGCGGGGGACCCAGTACTTC
CDR3: CSVRSVRGRGTQYF
V: TRBV20-1
size: NA
J: TRBJ2-5
D: NA
length: 14

DNA: TGCAGTGCTAGAGATGGGGGGTCGCCCCGCGAGCAGTACTTC
CDR3: CSARDGGSPREQYF
V: TRBV20-1
size: many
J: TRBJ2-7
D: NA
length: 14

DNA: TGTGCCTCCCACGGGACCGGGACAGGTCTCGAATGGAGCAATCAGCCCCAGCATTTT
CDR3: CASHGTGTGLEWSNQPQHF
V: TRBV10-3
size: NA
J: TRBJ1-5
D: TRBD1
length: 19

DNA: TGTGCCAGCAGCTTTACTCCGGGACAAGGTGAAGCTTTCTTT
CDR3: CASSFTPGQGEAFF
V: TRBV7-9
size: NA
J: TRBJ1-1
D: NA
length: 14

DNA: TGTGCCACCAGTGATGGGCGGCAGATCGGTGCTTTCTTT
CDR3: CATSDGRQIGAFF
V: TRBV24-1
size: NA
J: TRBJ1-1
D: NA
length: 13

DNA: TGTGCCAGCAGTATGACAGGGGTTACTGAAGCTTTCTTT
CDR3: CASSMTGVTEAFF
V: TRBV2
size: NA
J: TRBJ1-1
D: TRBD1
length: 13

DNA: TGCAGCGGGCGGATGACCACTGAAGCTTTCTTT
CDR3: CSGRMTTEAFF
V: TRBV29-1
size: many
J: TRBJ1-1
D: NA
length: 11

DNA: TGTGCCACCAGCTCCCCCTGGACTAGTTCGCCAGATACGCAGTATTTT
CDR3: CATSSPWTSSPDTQYF
V: TRBV24-1
size: many
J: TRBJ2-3
D: TRBD2
length: 16

DNA: TGTGCCAGCAGCTCGCCCGGAGGGGGAGGGGAGACCCAGTACTTC
CDR3: CASSSPGGGGETQYF
V: TRBV7-9
size: once
J: TRBJ2-5
D: NA
length: 15

DNA: TGTGCCAGTAGTATGTGGGTGGCGGGGGCCTACGAGCAGCACTTC
CDR3: CASSMWVAGAYEQHF
V: TRBV19
size: NA
J: TRBJ2-7
D: NA
length: 15

DNA: TGCGCCAGCAGCCTCCCGGTCACCGGGTACACTGAAGCTTTCTTT
CDR3: CASSLPVTGYTEAFF
V: TRBV5-1
size: NA
J: TRBJ1-1
D: NA
length: 15

DNA: TGTGCCACCAGTGAATCGGACAGGCCCTACGAGCAGTACTTC
CDR3: CATSESDRPYEQYF
V: TRBV24-1
size: NA
J: TRBJ2-7
D: TRBD1
length: 14

DNA: TGTGCCAGCATGTCAGCGGGAGTAGGGGGAAGCAATGAGCAGCTCTTC
CDR3: CASMSAGVGGSNEQLF
V: TRBV2
size: many
J: TRBJ2-1
D: TRBD2
length: 16

DNA: TGTGCCAGCAGTGAACTGTTCACTGAAGCTTTCTTT
CDR3: CASSELFTEAFF
V: TRBV2
size: NA
J: TRBJ1-1
D: NA
length: 12

DNA: TGTGCCAGCAGAGGGCCTAGCGGGATCGCTGATCGAGATACGCAGTACTTT
CDR3: CASRGPSGIADRDTQYF
V: TRBV6-4
size: NA
J: TRBJ2-3
D: TRBD2
length: 17

DNA: TGCGCCAGCAGCTTGGGGAGCGGGAGGGCCCGCGAGCAGTACTTC
CDR3: CASSLGSGRAREQYF
V: TRBV5-1
size: many
J: TRBJ2-7
D: TRBD2
length: 15

DNA: TGTGCCAGCAGTAGACTAGCGGGAGCAGAGACCCAGTACTTC
CDR3: CASSRLAGAETQYF
V: TRBV12-3/TRBV12-4
size: many
J: TRBJ2-5
D: TRBD2
length: 14

DNA: TGTGCCAGCGAGGCCGGGGGGGGGTACCAAGAGACCCAGTACTTC
CDR3: CASEAGGGYQETQYF
V: TRBV11-2
size: many
J: TRBJ2-5
D: TRBD2
length: 15

DNA: TGTGCCAGCGGACCGGGACAGGATTACGAGCAGTACTTC
CDR3: CASGPGQDYEQYF
V: TRBV9
size: many
J: TRBJ2-7
D: TRBD1
length: 13

DNA: TGTGCCAGCAGCCTGTCGAGGGCGGCGTCCGCTGGAAACACCATATATTTT
CDR3: CASSLSRAASAGNTIYF
V: TRBV5-8
size: many
J: TRBJ1-3
D: NA
length: 17

DNA: TGTGCCAGCAGCTTGGTGGGGGGAGGGACCCAGTACTTC
CDR3: CASSLVGGGTQYF
V: TRBV5-4
size: many
J: TRBJ2-5
D: NA
length: 13

DNA: TGCGCCAGCAGCTTGGCCGTTCGGGAAGTGGTCTACGAGCAGTACTTC
CDR3: CASSLAVREVVYEQYF
V: TRBV5-1
size: many
J: TRBJ2-7
D: NA
length: 16

DNA: TGTGCCAGCAGCCAAGCCCTCGAGCAGTACTTC
CDR3: CASSQALEQYF
V: TRBV3-1
size: few
J: TRBJ2-7
D: NA
length: 11

DNA: TGCGCCAGCAGCCTGGGACTAGCGGTCGAAATTTACGAGCAGTACTTC
CDR3: CASSLGLAVEIYEQYF
V: TRBV4-1
size: many
J: TRBJ2-7
D: TRBD2
length: 16

DNA: TGCGCCAGCAGCCAAGAGGGGGGGCCCTTGTCCTACGAGCAGTACTTC
CDR3: CASSQEGGPLSYEQYF
V: TRBV4-1
size: many
J: TRBJ2-7
D: NA
length: 16

DNA: TGTGCCAGCAGCTTAGGGGGGAGGGGCGGAAGGAGCTCCTACAATGAGCAGTTCTTC
CDR3: CASSLGGRGGRSSYNEQFF
V: TRBV7-9
size: many
J: TRBJ2-1
D: TRBD2
length: 19

DNA: TGTGCCAGCAGCTTACCCCCGGGGGCGCGGGGAAACACCATATATTTT
CDR3: CASSLPPGARGNTIYF
V: TRBV13
size: few
J: TRBJ1-3
D: NA
length: 16

DNA: TGTGCCAGCAGTTGGGGGGGTGCACGACCCCAGCATTTT
CDR3: CASSWGGARPQHF
V: TRBV12-3/TRBV12-4
size: many
J: TRBJ1-5
D: NA
length: 13

DNA: TGTGCCAGCAGCTCCAGACAGAGGTCTTGGGAGACCCAGTACTTC
CDR3: CASSSRQRSWETQYF
V: TRBV7-2
size: many
J: TRBJ2-5
D: NA
length: 15

DNA: TGTGCCAGCAGCCGGGGGGGGAGCACAGATACGCAGTATTTT
CDR3: CASSRGGSTDTQYF
V: TRBV3-1
size: few
J: TRBJ2-3
D: TRBD2
length: 14

DNA: TGTGCCAGCAGTCATTCGGGCGGGGGCTACACCTTC
CDR3: CASSHSGGGYTF
V: TRBV6-5
size: NA
J: TRBJ1-2
D: NA
length: 12

DNA: TGTGCCAGCAAGGGACCCCGGACCGAGTACAATGAGCAGTTCTTC
CDR3: CASKGPRTEYNEQFF
V: TRBV6-1
size: NA
J: TRBJ2-1
D: NA
length: 15

DNA: TGTGCCAGTAGTATCCGGGACAAGAACGAGCAGTACTTC
CDR3: CASSIRDKNEQYF
V: TRBV19
size: many
J: TRBJ2-7
D: NA
length: 13